These 14 T cell receptor beta chains originate from one sample sequenced in a study of T cell responses to AZD1222 COVID-19 vaccine (dated by TCRdb to the early 2020s). Library preparation was by the immunoSEQ multiplex PCR assay. TCRdb's version of the immuneACCESS table is confined to in-frame rearrangements and falls short of the full clone set. An unresolved V gene accounts for under half of the shortfall where checked; the remainder is of unknown origin. Recorded for this sample are about 100,000 clones; 92% of them occurred a single time. Of the sample, 1% to 1.5% is held by the ten largest clones. The label giving this sample's time point can be read as: baseline before first vaccination. The sequencing used peripheral blood, collected on day 0 of AZD1222 vaccination. The receptors were sampled from an adult in good health.

The chain is built from TRBV21-1 and TRBJ1-2; the table's D gene call, TRBD1, was not cross checked with the DNA. TRBV21-1 is noted as a pseudogene. CDR3 length: 14 residues. The CDR3 DNA reads as TGTGCCAGCAGCCCGGGACAGGGGGACTATGGCTACACCTTC. This gives the protein CASSPGQGDYGYTF.

The CDR3 bases are TGTGCCACCAGTGATTCAAGGACGTTGGGGGCCTGGTACAATGAGCAGTTCTTC. Its translation: CATSDSRTLGAWYNEQFF. J is TRBJ2-1 and V is TRBV24-1; a possible D gene is TRBD1 (6 bases). This CDR3 comprises 18 residues. The V end lost 2 bases, the J end lost 4 bases, and 20 bases lay between the germline ends. Germline CDR1 reads KGHDR; CDR2 reads SFDVKD.

The V gene is TRBV7-9, the J gene TRBJ2-2; D gene uncertain. Trimming removed 1 base at V and 7 bases at J, with 7 bases between. Germline V gene sequence: CDR1 SEHNR, CDR2 FQNEAQ (reference sequence). The CDR3 has 13 amino acids. The CDR3 loop is CASSLVIGGELFF. Here the CDR3 DNA reads TGTGCCAGCAGCTTAGTAATCGGCGGGGAGCTGTTTTTT.

V is TRBV2 and J is TRBJ1-1; D not resolved. V lost 0 bases to trimming and J lost 0 bases, with 2 bases between them. Germline V gene sequence: CDR1 SNHLY, CDR2 FYNNEI. The CDR3 sequence is 13 residues long. CDR3 protein: CASSEALNTEAFF. As DNA, the CDR3 is TGTGCCAGCAGTGAAGCCTTGAACACTGAAGCTTTCTTT.

This chain connects TRBV2 to TRBJ1-2; D might be TRBD1 (5 bases). CDR1 is SNHLY, CDR2 FYNNEI, per germline. V gave up 4 bases and J gave up 4 bases, with 13 bases separating them. CDR3 length: 14 amino acids. CDR3 residues: CASSVGQGAYGYTF. Written as DNA, the CDR3 is TGTGCCAGCAGTGTTGGGCAGGGAGCCTATGGCTACACCTTC.

The rearrangement joins TRBV6-5 to TRBJ2-4, with D perhaps matching TRBD1 (5 bases). Germline V lookup: CDR1 MNHEY, CDR2 SVGAGI. The CDR3 sequence is 14 residues long. V was trimmed by 4 bases and J by 5 bases, leaving 12 bases between them. CDR3: CASSSTRVQNIQYF. As DNA, the CDR3 is TGTGCCAGCAGTTCTACCAGGGTACAAAACATTCAGTACTTC.

This chain links TRBV6-5 with TRBJ2-7; TRBD1 might be the D (6 bases). The length of the CDR3 is 14 residues. The V gene lost 0 bases and the J gene lost 2 bases, with 8 bases spanning the gap. Germline values: CDR1 MNHEY, CDR2 SVGAGI. CDR3: CASSYSSGAYEQYF. As DNA, the CDR3 is TGTGCCAGCAGTTACTCCTCAGGGGCCTACGAGCAGTACTTC.

The J gene is TRBJ1-1, the V gene TRBV19, with D possibly TRBD1 on 5 matching bases. The V end was cut by 3 bases, the J end by 10 bases, with 15 bases between. Germline CDR1 LNHDA, CDR2 SQIVND (reference sequence). CDR3 length: 13 amino acids. CDR3 DNA sequence: TGTGCCAGTAGTATGGGGGGGGAGCTGGGAGCTTTCTTT. Protein product: CASSMGGELGAFF.

The chain uses TRBV6-1 and TRBJ1-1; D is ambiguous. The V gene's germline CDR1 is MNHNS and CDR2 SASEGT. This CDR3 region has 13 residues. V was trimmed by 2 bases and J by 1 base, leaving 5 bases between them. As DNA, the CDR3 is TGTGCCAGCAGTGAATGGTCGAACACTGAAGCTTTCTTT. It codes for CASSEWSNTEAFF.

V and J are TRBV6-5 and TRBJ2-6; D uncertain. CDR1 is MNHEY and CDR2 is SVGAGI in the germline V gene. This CDR3 contains 14 residues. Trimming shortened V by 4 bases and J by 4 bases, and 8 bases separated the two germline ends. The CDR3 coding sequence is TGTGCCAGCAGTTCAATAGGCGGGGCCAACGTCCTGACTTTC. It specifies CASSSIGGANVLTF.

This chain uses TRBV3-1 (or the pseudogene TRBV3-2) with TRBJ2-5; D possibly matches TRBD1 or TRBD2 (5 bases each). The V end lost 1 base, the J end lost 5 bases, and 14 bases lay between the germline ends. Germline values: CDR1 LGHDT, CDR2 YNNKEL (reference sequence). This CDR3 is built from 15 residues. CDR3 residues: CASSQGDRSVETQYF. The CDR3 nucleotides read TGTGCCAGCAGCCAAGGGGACCGCTCGGTGGAGACCCAGTACTTC.

The genes are TRBV14 and TRBJ2-7, with D possibly TRBD1 on 5 matching bases. The germline gives CDR1 SGHDN, CDR2 FVKESK. This CDR3 is built from 13 residues. Trimming removed 6 bases from V and 2 bases from J, with 11 bases in between. CDR3 in DNA: TGTGCCAGCAGACAGGACGCCGCCTACGAGCAGTACTTC. This translates into CASRQDAAYEQYF.

V gene TRBV6-2 or TRBV6-3 combines with J gene TRBJ2-1, with 10 bases that match TRBD2. The germline V gene encodes CDR1 MNHEY and CDR2 SVGEGT. The CDR3 sequence is 18 residues long. Trimming cost V 2 bases and J 0 bases; bases outside gene matches: 7. CDR3 loop: CASSYPTSGPSSYNEQFF. The CDR3, as DNA: TGTGCCAGCAGTTACCCGACTAGCGGGCCAAGCTCCTACAATGAGCAGTTCTTC.

The V gene is TRBV12-3 or TRBV12-4, the J gene TRBJ1-5; D uncertain. Between the trimmed V and J ends, which lost 8 bases and 0 bases, there was a span of 8 bases. The CDR3 is 13 amino acids. The CDR3 DNA reads TGTGCCAGCCGGGGAGATAGCAATCAGCCCCAGCATTTT. Amino acids: CASRGDSNQPQHF.